The next 26 T cell receptor beta chains were all read from a single sample in a study of T cells after yellow fever vaccination. TCRdb processed the 5' RACE reads anew with MiXCR; each CDR3 protein has one entry. The data contain 150,000 to 200,000 distinct CDR3 sequences, roughly 6.2% of them singletons. Sequenced here: CD4+ T cells sorted from PBMCs, sampled on the day of the first yellow fever vaccination. The source is a man in his late teens or twenties who received the YFV17D yellow fever vaccine.

This clonotype has just a few counts. DNA of the CDR3: TGTGCCAGCAGCCCCCCCGGGACCTTGAACACTGAAGCTTTCTTT. The encoded protein is CASSPPGTLNTEAFF. The chain uses TRBV7-2 and TRBJ1-1; D might be TRBD1 (5 bases). Germline V gives CDR1 SGHTA, CDR2 FQGNSA. The CDR3 length is 15 residues. Trimming pared 5 bases from V and 0 bases from J, leaving 13 bases between.

The chain links TRBV5-4 to TRBJ1-1; no clear D gene. V was cut by 0 bases and J by 1 base, with 13 bases left in between. CDR1 is SGHNT, CDR2 YYREEE, per germline (reference sequence). This CDR3 region has 16 residues. Here the CDR3 DNA reads TGTGCCAGCAGCTTGGGTTTTGATATGGGGAACACTGAAGCTTTCTTT. It encodes CASSLGFDMGNTEAFF.

This clonotype was seen repeatedly, ten times or more. The chain links TRBV18 to TRBJ2-3; weak D call: TRBD2 (5 bases). V gave up 8 bases and J gave up 6 bases, with 18 bases separating them. Germline V gives CDR1 KGHSH, CDR2 LQKENI. The CDR3 runs to 14 residues. Here the CDR3 reads CASAISGRSDTQYF. Written as DNA, the CDR3 is TGTGCCAGCGCAATAAGCGGCCGCTCGGATACGCAGTATTTT.

In its sample, this clonotype was seen a few times. The V call is TRBV12-3 or TRBV12-4, the J call TRBJ2-1; 8 nucleotides line up with TRBD1. V trimming: 4 bases; J trimming: 8 bases; junction bases outside the gene matches: 10. This CDR3 contains 15 residues. The CDR3 here is CASSSFDRGQDEQFF. The CDR3 bases are TGTGCCAGCAGTTCCTTCGACAGGGGACAAGATGAGCAGTTCTTC.

The sample holds many counts of this clonotype. This sequence joins TRBV5-1 and TRBJ2-5; 9 nucleotides line up with TRBD2. This CDR3 is 14 amino acids long. Losses at the gene ends were 7 bases for V and 5 bases for J; bases not matched to a gene: 9. Germline values: CDR1 SGHRS, CDR2 YFSETQ. The CDR3 reads CASFRGTSRETQYF. The CDR3 DNA sequence: TGCGCCAGCTTCCGAGGGACTAGCAGGGAGACCCAGTACTTC.

The rearrangement links TRBV27 to TRBJ1-6, with a weak D call TRBD1 (5 bases). Germline V gene data show CDR1 as MNHEY and CDR2 as SMNVEV (reference sequence). There are 12 residues in the CDR3. V was trimmed by 7 bases and J by 12 bases, leaving 13 bases between them. CDR3 region: CASMGVGGPLHF. CDR3 sequence (DNA): TGTGCCAGCATGGGGGTAGGCGGACCCCTCCACTTT.

Turning to this clonotype: Just one base apart from a much larger clone, this may be a read error. The chain is built from TRBV12-3 or TRBV12-4 and TRBJ2-7, with D unresolved. CDR3 length equals 14 residues. The ends were cut back, 0 bases at V and 3 bases at J, with 9 bases in the middle. The CDR3 DNA sequence: TGTGCCAGCAGTTTAGCGCAGGCCCGCTACGAGCAGTACTTC. This encodes CASSLAQARYEQYF.

The chain uses TRBV7-2 and TRBJ2-1; 12 positions match TRBD2. J lost 2 bases, V lost 4 bases, and 3 bases had no gene match. Germline CDR1 and CDR2: SGHTA and FQGNSA. The CDR3 has 16 amino acids. CDR3: CASSSRTSGTYNEQFF. CDR3 DNA sequence: TGTGCCAGCAGCTCAAGGACTAGCGGGACCTACAATGAGCAGTTCTTC.

This clonotype has at least ten counts. The CDR3 coding sequence is TGTGCCAGCAGCCAAGTGCGGGACGGCTTCTATGGCTACACCTTC. Protein: CASSQVRDGFYGYTF. The chain uses TRBV4-2 and TRBJ1-2, with D tentatively TRBD1 (5 bases). Trimming left V 1 base short and J 4 bases short, with 13 bases between. Germline V gives CDR1 LGHNA, CDR2 YNFKEQ. The CDR3 runs to 15 residues.

This clonotype has at least ten counts. V is TRBV28 and J is TRBJ2-1; no clear D. The germline V and J ends were trimmed by 7 bases and 2 bases, with 6 bases remaining between them. This CDR3 has 12 amino acids. Germline lookup yields CDR1 MDHEN and CDR2 SYDVKM. The CDR3 protein is CASNTPYNEQFF. CDR3 nucleotides: TGTGCCAGCAATACACCCTACAATGAGCAGTTCTTC.

This clonotype was found a few times. This CDR3 reads CASSPPDRDDRGYTF. The CDR3 bases are TGCGCCAGCAGCCCACCGGACAGGGACGATCGTGGCTACACCTTC. The chain employs TRBV5-1 and TRBJ1-2; 8 bases are a match to TRBD1. Germline CDR1 SGHRS, CDR2 YFSETQ. Trimming removed 4 bases from V and 7 bases from J; junction bases left unmatched: 12. The CDR3 is made up of 15 amino acids.

This clonotype was seen at least ten times. The chain links TRBV2 to TRBJ2-5, with D unclear. V shed 2 bases and J shed 2 bases, with 9 bases lying between them. CDR1 and CDR2 (germline): SNHLY, FYNNEI. This CDR3 spans 14 amino acids. The CDR3 nucleotides read TGTGCCAGCAGTGAAAGGTGGCAGCAAGAGACCCAGTACTTC. It codes for CASSERWQQETQYF.

The chain combines TRBV5-1 with TRBJ1-1, with unresolved D. V was pared by 4 bases and J by 1 base, with 17 bases between. The CDR3 spans 16 residues. Per the germline V gene, CDR1 is SGHRS and CDR2 is YFSETQ. The CDR3 region is CASSPRVGRTNTEAFF. CDR3 nucleotides: TGCGCCAGCAGCCCCCGAGTCGGGAGGACGAACACTGAAGCTTTCTTT.

This clonotype was picked up many times. J is TRBJ2-3 and V is TRBV4-3; D is ambiguous. Trimming pared 1 base from V and 4 bases from J, leaving 12 bases between. This CDR3 region has 15 residues. CDR1 is LGHNA, CDR2 YSLEER, per germline. CDR3: CASSQGLFYSDTQYF. The CDR3 coding sequence is TGCGCCAGCAGCCAAGGTTTATTCTATTCAGATACGCAGTATTTT.

The chain links TRBV3-1 to TRBJ2-2; a possible D gene is TRBD2 (5 bases). The germline V gene has CDR1 LGHDT and CDR2 YNNKEL (reference sequence). V was cut by 1 base and J by 5 bases, with 14 bases left in between. The CDR3 is made up of 16 amino acids. CDR3 sequence: CASSQGAVPGTGELFF. The DNA of the CDR3 is TGTGCCAGCAGCCAAGGGGCGGTCCCGGGGACCGGGGAGCTGTTTTTT.

This clonotype was seen many times. The rearrangement uses TRBV7-7 and TRBJ2-2; D may be TRBD1 or TRBD2 (5 bases each). Trimming removed 3 bases from V and 4 bases from J, with 9 bases in between. Germline V gives CDR1 SSHAT, CDR2 FNYEAQ (reference sequence). This CDR3 contains 14 residues. The CDR3 loop is CASSLGRSTGELFF. CDR3 sequence (DNA): TGTGCCAGCAGCTTGGGACGGTCCACCGGGGAGCTGTTTTTT.

There are many counts of this clonotype. J is TRBJ2-2 and V is TRBV7-9; no reliable D call. Germline V gene data show CDR1 as SEHNR and CDR2 as FQNEAQ (reference sequence). Deletions cut 6 bases from V and 3 bases from J, with 17 bases between. This CDR3 is built from 16 residues. The CDR3: CASRKNRDGDTGELFF. Here the CDR3 DNA reads TGTGCCAGCAGGAAAAACCGAGACGGCGACACCGGGGAGCTGTTTTTT. The whole variable domain, filled in from reference TRBV7-9 and TRBJ2-2, reads DTGVSQNPRHKITKRGQNVTFRCDPISEHNRLYWYRQTLGQGPEFLTYFQNEAQLEKSRLLSDRFSAERPKGSFSTLEIQRTEQGDSAMYLCASRKNRDGDTGELFFGEGSRLTVL.

The chain employs TRBV28 and TRBJ2-7; possible D gene TRBD2, 5 bases. This CDR3 region has 18 residues. Germline CDR1 is MDHEN and CDR2 is SYDVKM. Deletions cut 5 bases from V and 0 bases from J, with 23 bases between. The CDR3 loop reads CASSPRSGWLEGSYEQYV. The CDR3, as DNA: TGTGCCAGCAGTCCCCGAAGTGGATGGCTAGAGGGCTCCTACGAGCAGTACGTC.

This clonotype has at least ten counts. V gene TRBV18 combines with J gene TRBJ2-7, with no clear D. This CDR3 is built from 14 residues. Germline V CDR1 and CDR2: KGHSH, LQKENI. V lost 4 bases and J 3 bases, leaving 13 bases between the germline ends. Here the CDR3 reads CASSLSGPRYEQYV. The CDR3 region has the DNA TGTGCCAGCTCACTGTCCGGGCCCCGCTACGAGCAGTACGTC.

CDR3 nucleotide sequence: TGTGCCAGCAGTTACAAGTGGGACAGGGGCGGGAACACTGAAGCTTTCTTT. This encodes CASSYKWDRGGNTEAFF. The V and J genes are TRBV6-5 and TRBJ1-1; 10 bases align to TRBD1. This CDR3 spans 17 amino acids. Trimming took 2 bases from V and 1 from J; bases not matched to a gene: 7. Germline V CDR1 and CDR2: MNHEY, SVGAGI.

This clonotype was found many times. The V gene is TRBV12-3 or TRBV12-4, the J gene TRBJ1-1, with D perhaps TRBD1 (6 bases). V lost 6 bases and J 3 bases, leaving 11 bases between the germline ends. The CDR3 runs to 13 residues. As DNA, the CDR3 is TGTGCCAGCAGCCTAAGGGGGGACACTGAAGCTTTCTTT. Amino acids: CASSLRGDTEAFF.

This clonotype was picked up many times. The rearrangement joins TRBV5-1 to TRBJ2-7, with 14 bases lining up with TRBD2. V lost 3 bases to trimming and J lost 7 bases; unmatched junction nucleotides: 6. Per the germline V gene, CDR1 is SGHRS and CDR2 is YFSETQ. This CDR3 has 15 residues. CDR3 in DNA: TGCGCCAGCAGCTCTGGGACTAGCGGGGGCGAGGAGCAGTACGTC. Translating gives CASSSGTSGGEEQYV.

This clonotype was seen ten or more times. The chain joins TRBV10-3 to TRBJ2-7; D is perhaps TRBD1 or TRBD2 (5 bases each). Trimming removed 0 bases from V and 7 bases from J, with 16 bases in between. The CDR3 runs to 15 residues. The V gene's germline CDR1 is ENHRY and CDR2 SYGVKD. The CDR3 DNA sequence: TGTGCCATCAGTGAGTCCCTGGGGCCGGGGAAAGAGCAGTACGTC. This encodes CAISESLGPGKEQYV.

The chain employs TRBV5-1 and TRBJ2-3; D is uncertain. The CDR3 is 14 residues long. Germline V gives CDR1 SGHRS, CDR2 YFSETQ. Trimming cost V 5 bases and J 4 bases, with 14 bases left between them. The CDR3: CASSSESPPDTQYF. In DNA form, the CDR3 reads TGCGCCAGCAGTTCGGAGTCTCCGCCAGATACGCAGTATTTT.

This clonotype was observed a few times. The chain is built from TRBV5-4 and TRBJ2-3; D possibly corresponds to TRBD1 (6 bases). Germline CDR1 reads SGHNT; CDR2 reads YYREEE (reference sequence). Deletions cut 0 bases from V and 4 bases from J, with 15 bases between. The CDR3 loop spans 16 amino acids. In DNA, the CDR3 is TGTGCCAGCAGCTTGGCCAAACAGGGCCGGGCAGATACGCAGTATTTT. As protein: CASSLAKQGRADTQYF.

With respect to this clonotype: The junction departs from the called germline gene at one end, perhaps through a read error. The V call is TRBV19, the J call TRBJ2-1; TRBD1 agrees at 11 bases. CDR1 is LNHDA, CDR2 SQIVND, per germline (reference sequence). The CDR3 totals 15 residues. The CDR3 loop reads CASRLRDRGVNEQLF. Written as DNA, the CDR3 is TGTGCCAGTAGGCTCCGGGACAGGGGGGTTAATGAGCAGCTCTTC.